This TCR beta chain was identified during a study of cytomegalovirus exposure and HLA in healthy donors. Findings and caveats of the study: The study put 150 to 200 TCR beta chains on its list as cytomegalovirus-associated.

Per germline, CDR1 SGDLS and CDR2 YYNGEE. The V end lost 4 bases, the J end lost 5 bases, and 10 bases lay between the germline ends. The CDR3 length is 13 residues. Produced via immunoSEQ multiplex PCR; TCRdb's table is partial and in-frame only. The top ten hold 0.6% to 0.85% of the sample, which has under 100,000 clones, roughly 96% seen once. In the case of this clone: The antigen is unknown.

The chain couples TRBV9 to TRBJ2-1; no reliable D call. The sequenced sample consisted of PBMCs. This TCR was recovered from a man younger than 35 in good health and CMV-seronegative. CDR3 DNA: TGTGCCAGCAGCTCCCTACCCAACAATGAGCAGTTCTTC. Encoded protein: CASSSLPNNEQFF.